These 12 T cell receptor beta chains were all obtained from the same sample, sequenced in a study of shared clonotypes between healthy human individuals. Sequencing was performed with immunoSEQ multiplex PCR; in TCRdb, only in-frame clones are kept and a portion is missing. The sample carries some 2,500,000 clones, roughly 90% recorded once. Sequencing was done on a sample of naive CD4+ T cells from PBMCs. Subset noted: CD45RA+ positively selected. All receptors derive from a man aged 18-30 years in good health. Some clones in this sample may be carry-over from other donors' samples.

This chain joins TRBV6-6 and TRBJ1-1, with 7 bases that match TRBD1. CDR1 and CDR2 (germline): MNHNY, SVGAGI (reference sequence). The CDR3 runs to 15 residues. V dropped 6 bases and J dropped 1; count of bases not matched to a gene: 8. DNA for the CDR3: TGTGCCAGCAGACTAAGACAGGGAGGGAACACTGAAGCTTTCTTT. It encodes CASRLRQGGNTEAFF.

The J gene is TRBJ1-2, the V gene TRBV28; the D gene is possibly TRBD1 (5 bases). The CDR3 length is 15 residues. From germline, CDR1 is MDHEN and CDR2 SYDVKM. V lost 5 bases and J 2 bases, leaving 15 bases between the germline ends. The CDR3 is CASSPPTTENYGYTF. The CDR3 region has the DNA TGTGCCAGCAGTCCCCCTACGACAGAGAACTATGGCTACACCTTC.

This clone was picked up one time. The chain carries TRBV7-2 and TRBJ2-1, with 15 bases matching TRBD2. This CDR3 contains 17 residues. The germline V gene encodes CDR1 SGHTA and CDR2 FQGNSA. The V segment lost 5 bases and the J segment 7 bases; nucleotides outside the gene matches: 9. The CDR3 nucleotides are TGTGCCAGCAGCCCCTGGACTAGCGGGAGGGCCTTGAATGAGCAGTTCTTC. It translates to CASSPWTSGRALNEQFF.

This clone was recorded once. In DNA form, the CDR3 reads TGTGCCAGCAGTTTATCAGGGACAGGGACCTCCGGCGAGCAGTACTTC. Translated, it gives CASSLSGTGTSGEQYF. The J gene is TRBJ2-7, the V gene TRBV27; TRBD1 matches 9 bases. V gave up 0 bases and J gave up 6 bases; unmatched junction bases: 9. CDR3 length: 16 residues. CDR1 is MNHEY and CDR2 is SMNVEV in the germline V gene (reference sequence).

This clone has just one count. V usage is TRBV7-2 and J usage is TRBJ1-2; perhaps TRBD1 as D (6 bases). CDR1 SGHTA and CDR2 FQGNSA come from the germline V gene. The CDR3 has 15 residues. V lost 5 bases and J lost 7, with 20 bases in between. The CDR3 nucleotides are TGTGCCAGCAGCGCTGAGATGACTTCGGGGGCTGGCTACACCTTC. Translation: CASSAEMTSGAGYTF.

V is TRBV30 and J is TRBJ2-7, with unresolved D. Between the trimmed V and J ends, which lost 2 bases and 0 bases, there was a span of 14 bases. In germline, CDR1 is GTSNPN, CDR2 SVGIG (reference sequence). The CDR3 has 15 amino acids. CDR3 DNA: TGTGCCTGGAGTCCCCCTCCCACCCTCTCCTACGAGCAGTACTTC. Protein sequence: CAWSPPPTLSYEQYF.

The genes are TRBV4-2 and TRBJ2-5; 7 positions agree with TRBD2. CDR3 size: 16 residues. Germline CDR1 and CDR2: LGHNA and YNFKEQ. With 2 bases clipped from V and 4 bases from J, the junction kept 10 bases outside the gene matches. DNA of the CDR3: TGTGCCAGCAGCCAACACCCGATGGGGGAGGGAGAGACCCAGTACTTC. It encodes CASSQHPMGEGETQYF.

The V gene is TRBV7-8, the J gene TRBJ1-2; D gene uncertain. Trimming stripped 5 bases from V and 4 bases from J, with 14 bases between. Germline CDR1 reads SGHVS; CDR2 reads FQNEAQ. The CDR3 runs 14 residues. The CDR3: CASSPGPLSYGYTF. The CDR3 DNA is TGTGCCAGCAGCCCAGGACCGCTGAGCTATGGCTACACCTTC.

This chain uses TRBV6-5 with TRBJ1-1, with D possibly TRBD1 on 5 matching bases. This CDR3 has 14 residues. The germline V and J ends were trimmed by 2 bases and 11 bases, with 18 bases remaining between them. The germline gives CDR1 MNHEY, CDR2 SVGAGI. This CDR3 reads CASSYRLDHRGAFF. DNA for the CDR3: TGTGCCAGCAGTTACCGGCTGGATCATCGGGGGGCTTTCTTT.

The rearrangement joins TRBV5-6 to TRBJ2-7; 11 bases align to TRBD1. After removal of 4 bases from V and 7 bases from J, the junction contained 10 bases not matched to a gene. CDR1 is SGHDT and CDR2 is YYEEEE in the germline V gene. The CDR3 spans 15 residues. Here the CDR3 DNA reads TGTGCCAGCAGCCTAGGGGACAGGGGGATGAGGGAGCAGTACTTC. Its translation is CASSLGDRGMREQYF.

Only one count was recorded for this clone. This CDR3 reads CASSLGSRGSSEAFF. The DNA for the CDR3 is TGCGCCAGCAGCTTGGGAAGCAGGGGCTCCAGTGAAGCTTTCTTT. The V call is TRBV5-1, the J call TRBJ1-1; a possible D gene is TRBD1 (6 bases). Trimming shortened V by 0 bases and J by 7 bases, and 16 bases separated the two germline ends. This CDR3 region has 15 residues. The germline CDR1 and CDR2 sequences are SGHRS and YFSETQ.

V and J are TRBV11-2 and TRBJ1-2; 9 bases fit TRBD1. V lost 5 bases to trimming and J lost 6 bases; unmatched junction nucleotides: 7. The CDR3 sequence is 14 residues long. CDR1 and CDR2 from the germline V gene are SGHAT and FQNNGV. As DNA, the CDR3 is TGTGCCAGCAGCACGGACAGGGGAAGGGATGGCTACACCTTC. It yields the protein CASSTDRGRDGYTF.